Presented here are 21 T cell receptor beta chains from one specimen sequenced in a study of OX40 agonist ivuxolimab in advanced cancers. Sequenced by immunoSEQ multiplex PCR; TCRdb stores in-frame clones only, minus some. Found here are about 30,000 clones, roughly 76% of them singletons; the top ten hold less than 25%. The source material was CD4+ or CD8+ T cells sorted from blood, sampled in a trial of the OX40 agonist ivuxolimab. Source of these receptors: an adult with an advanced solid tumor such as melanoma, head and neck, liver or kidney cancer.

In DNA, the CDR3 is TGCGCCAGCAGCTTAGGGACCCCTGCCCCAGGGGAGCAGTTCTTC. Protein sequence: CASSLGTPAPGEQFF. This rearrangement joins TRBV5-1 to TRBJ2-1; tentatively, D is TRBD1 or TRBD2 (5 bases each). The CDR3 runs to 15 residues. Trimming took off 2 bases at V and 10 bases at J, with 19 bases between the two ends. CDR1 is SGHRS and CDR2 is YFSETQ in the germline V gene.

The V call is TRBV7-3, the J call TRBJ2-7; 15 bases agree with TRBD2. Trimming cost V 2 bases and J 7 bases; bases outside gene matches: 15. The CDR3 spans 19 residues. CDR1 and CDR2 from the germline V gene are SGHTA and FQGTGA. The DNA for the CDR3 is TGTGCCAGCAGCTTAGCCCCTCCCGGGTGGACTAGCGGGGGGGTAGAGCAGTACTTC. It specifies CASSLAPPGWTSGGVEQYF.

J is TRBJ1-5 and V is TRBV19; TRBD1 is a possible D gene (5 bases). Germline values: CDR1 LNHDA, CDR2 SQIVND (reference sequence). The CDR3 runs to 13 residues. V lost 3 bases to trimming and J lost 5 bases, with 8 bases between them. The DNA for the CDR3 is TGTGCCAGTAGTATGGGGACTTATCAGCCCCAGCATTTT. It is translated as CASSMGTYQPQHF.

The chain links TRBV19 to TRBJ1-5, with D uncertain. Germline V gene data show CDR1 as LNHDA and CDR2 as SQIVND (reference sequence). Trimming pared 6 bases from V and 2 bases from J, leaving 17 bases between. The CDR3 length is 16 residues. The CDR3 loop reads CASRTSEGGRNQPQHF. As DNA, the CDR3 is TGTGCCAGTAGGACTAGCGAGGGTGGCCGCAATCAGCCCCAGCATTTT.

The J gene is TRBJ2-1, the V gene TRBV6-5; no firm D call. CDR3 size: 14 residues. Germline lookup yields CDR1 MNHEY and CDR2 SVGAGI. The V gene lost 0 bases and the J gene lost 3 bases, with 6 bases spanning the gap. CDR3 sequence (DNA): TGTGCCAGCAGTTACTCGATGGGCTACAATGAGCAGTTCTTC. Translation gives CASSYSMGYNEQFF.

This clone showed up just a few times. The rearrangement joins TRBV30 to TRBJ1-6; D is undetermined. Germline V gives CDR1 GTSNPN, CDR2 SVGIG (reference sequence). V was trimmed by 4 bases and J by 5 bases, leaving 9 bases between them. The CDR3 has 13 amino acids. The CDR3, as DNA: TGTGCCTGGACCAAAGGCAATAATTCACCCCTCCACTTT. It specifies CAWTKGNNSPLHF.

This chain joins TRBV7-9 and TRBJ2-7; D possibly uses TRBD1 or TRBD2 (5 bases each). Germline V gives CDR1 SEHNR, CDR2 FQNEAQ (reference sequence). The CDR3 covers 10 residues. Trimming removed 3 bases from V and 12 bases from J, with 9 bases in between. CDR3 bases: TGTGCCAGCAGCTTGGGGGTAGGGTACTTC. Its protein product is CASSLGVGYF. The complete variable domain, with remaining parts taken from reference TRBV7-9 and TRBJ2-7, reads DTGVSQNPRHKITKRGQNVTFRCDPISEHNRLYWYRQTLGQGPEFLTYFQNEAQLEKSRLLSDRFSAERPKGSFSTLEIQRTEQGDSAMYLCASSLGVGYFGPGTRLTVT.

This clone was picked up a small number of times. This rearrangement joins TRBV6-1 to TRBJ2-7; 9 bases are a match to TRBD1. The CDR3 totals 15 residues. CDR1 MNHNS and CDR2 SASEGT come from the germline V gene. V shed 2 bases, J shed 4 bases, and the junction held 6 bases outside the gene matches. The CDR3 region has the DNA TGTGCCAGCAGTGAAATAGGGACAGGGCGTTACGAGCAGTACTTC. Translated, it gives CASSEIGTGRYEQYF.

The chain joins TRBV9 to TRBJ1-3, with a possible D match to TRBD1 (5 bases). The CDR3 spans 19 residues. Germline loops: CDR1 SGDLS, CDR2 YYNGEE. The germline V and J ends were trimmed by 3 bases and 0 bases, with 22 bases remaining between them. The CDR3 loop is CASSGTGTFRPYSGNTIYF. As DNA, the CDR3 is TGTGCCAGCAGCGGCACCGGGACGTTTCGACCCTACTCTGGAAACACCATATATTTT.

The rearrangement joins TRBV9 to TRBJ2-5; D possibly corresponds to TRBD2 (6 bases). Germline CDR1 SGDLS, CDR2 YYNGEE. The V and J ends lost 0 bases and 11 bases respectively, with 14 bases between them. This CDR3 is built from 13 residues. CDR3 nucleotides: TGTGCCAGCAGCGTAGCTCCGCCGGGGGAGCAGTACTTC. It codes for CASSVAPPGEQYF.

This clone was seen a single time. The chain combines TRBV18 with TRBJ2-7; TRBD1 aligns across 7 bases. With 3 bases clipped from V and 3 bases from J, the junction kept 8 bases outside the gene matches. This CDR3 has 15 residues. Germline V gene sequence: CDR1 KGHSH, CDR2 LQKENI. Here the CDR3 DNA reads TGTGCCAGCTCACCTGACAGGGTGTCCCACTACGAGCAGTACTTC. It codes for CASSPDRVSHYEQYF.

The rearrangement joins TRBV7-9 to TRBJ1-1; possibly TRBD1 for D (5 bases). In germline, CDR1 is SEHNR, CDR2 FQNEAQ (reference sequence). The V and J ends lost 2 bases and 3 bases respectively, with 10 bases between them. The CDR3 has 14 amino acids. CDR3: CASSLTQGDTEAFF. The CDR3 region has the DNA TGTGCCAGCAGCTTAACCCAGGGCGACACTGAAGCTTTCTTT.

The chain couples TRBV7-2 to TRBJ1-3, with unresolved D. CDR1 SGHTA and CDR2 FQGNSA come from the germline V gene. Trimming cost V 3 bases and J 3 bases, with 15 bases left between them. There are 16 residues in the CDR3. The CDR3 bases are TGTGCCAGCAGCTTCATGGCAGGAGGAGGTGGAAACACCATATATTTT. This sequence encodes CASSFMAGGGGNTIYF.

Comment on this clone: One end of the junction fails to match germline, which may point to a read error. The chain is built from TRBV5-5 and TRBJ2-7; D might be TRBD2 (5 bases). Germline V CDR1 and CDR2: SGHKS, YYEKEE (reference sequence). There are 15 residues in the CDR3. The CDR3 protein is CASSSTPGGFYKQYF. The CDR3 DNA reads as TGTGCCAGCAGCTCTACCCCAGGCGGGTTCTACAAGCAGTACTTC.

The CDR3 protein is CASRQGALGDTQYF. The CDR3 coding sequence is TGTGCCAGCAGACAGGGGGCTTTGGGAGATACGCAGTATTTT. This rearrangement joins TRBV6-5 to TRBJ2-3; 9 bases line up with TRBD1. Germline V gene data show CDR1 as MNHEY and CDR2 as SVGAGI. The CDR3 extends over 14 amino acids. J gave up 5 bases and V 6 bases, and 6 bases lay outside the gene matches.

The V call is TRBV4-1, the J call TRBJ2-3, with a tentative D call TRBD2 (6 bases). The CDR3 has 17 residues. V lost 0 bases and J 2 bases, leaving 15 bases between the germline ends. From germline, CDR1 is MGHRA and CDR2 YSYEKL. CDR3 nucleotides: TGCGCCAGCAGCCAAGATGGGGCGGGATCCAACACAGATACGCAGTATTTT. This translates into CASSQDGAGSNTDTQYF.

A note on this clone: Other DNA sequences in this sample translate to the same CDR3. The CDR3 loop reads CASSPRQGTYEQYF. The CDR3, as DNA: TGTGCCAGCTCGCCCAGACAGGGTACCTACGAGCAGTACTTC. This sequence joins TRBV18 and TRBJ2-7, with 7 bases matching TRBD1. The CDR3 spans 14 residues. The germline gives CDR1 KGHSH, CDR2 LQKENI. With 6 bases clipped from V and 2 bases from J, the junction kept 7 bases outside the gene matches.

The table lists this clone with a few counts. The chain employs TRBV4-2 and TRBJ1-1; tentative D call: TRBD1 (5 bases). This CDR3 is 15 amino acids long. The V and J ends lost 0 bases and 0 bases respectively, with 8 bases between them. From germline, CDR1 is LGHNA and CDR2 YNFKEQ. In nucleotides, the CDR3 is TGTGCCAGCAGCCAAGAAACAGGTCTGAACACTGAAGCTTTCTTT. Translated: CASSQETGLNTEAFF.

V and J are TRBV7-2 and TRBJ2-7, with D tentatively TRBD1 or TRBD2 (6 bases each). Germline-derived CDR1 and CDR2 are SGHTA and FQGNSA. Trimming pared 7 bases from V and 2 bases from J, leaving 18 bases between. This CDR3 comprises 15 residues. The CDR3 bases are TGTGCCAGCACCCTCGGGAACAGGGAGGCCTACGAGCAGTACTTC. Its protein is CASTLGNREAYEQYF. Looking up the rest from reference TRBV7-2 and TRBJ2-7 gives the full variable domain: GAGVSQSPSNKVTEKGKDVELRCDPISGHTALYWYRQSLGQGLEFLIYFQGNSAPDKSGLPSDRFSAERTGGSVSTLTIQRTQQEDSAVYLCASTLGNREAYEQYFGPGTRLTVT.

A remark on this clone: Germline is not matched at one junction end, which may reflect a read error. The chain uses TRBV12-5 and TRBJ1-2; TRBD1 matches 7 bases. Germline V gene data show CDR1 as LGHNT and CDR2 as FRNRAP. The CDR3 has 12 amino acids. CDR3 sequence: CASGLHRGRVHF. DNA for the CDR3: TGTGCTAGTGGTTTGCACAGGGGACGTGTTCACTTC.

The J gene is TRBJ2-7, the V gene TRBV6-6; TRBD1 is a possible D gene (5 bases). Looked up from germline, CDR1 is MNHNY and CDR2 is SVGAGI (reference sequence). The CDR3 runs 15 residues. With 0 bases removed from V and 2 bases from J, the gap between germline ends came to 11 bases. The CDR3 sequence: CASSYSTTGAYEQYF. DNA of the CDR3: TGTGCCAGCAGTTACTCGACCACAGGCGCCTACGAGCAGTACTTC.